Presented here are 28 T cell receptor beta chains from one specimen sequenced in a study of neurological immune-mediated disorders. TCRdb reanalysed the 5' RACE reads using MiXCR and keeps one entry per CDR3 protein. The sample shows about 55,000 distinct CDR3 sequences, roughly 3.5% of them seen only once. The sample consisted of PBMCs. These receptors all stem from a man aged 25-40 years with multiple sclerosis.

Ten or more counts support this clonotype. The chain links TRBV25-1 to TRBJ2-5, with 15 bases fitting TRBD2. V shed 5 bases and J 5 bases; nucleotides not matched to a gene: 6. Per germline, CDR1 MGHDK and CDR2 SYGVNS. The CDR3 extends over 16 amino acids. The CDR3 is CASSTGTSGRRETQYF. The CDR3 coding sequence is TGTGCCAGCAGTACCGGGACTAGCGGGAGGAGGGAGACCCAGTACTTC.

This clonotype was observed at least ten times. J is TRBJ2-7 and V is TRBV13; D is perhaps TRBD2 (5 bases). Germline values: CDR1 PRHDT, CDR2 FYEKMQ (reference sequence). The CDR3 covers 13 residues. Trimming shortened V by 7 bases and J by 3 bases, and 13 bases separated the two germline ends. The CDR3 nucleotides read TGTGCCAGCACCATAGGGAGCGGCTACGAGCAGTACTTC. It translates to CASTIGSGYEQYF.

This clonotype rates as medium-sized. The chain combines TRBV29-1 with TRBJ2-7; TRBD1 matches 9 bases. CDR1 is SQVTM and CDR2 is ANQGSEA in the germline V gene. V dropped 7 bases and J dropped 4; count of bases not matched to a gene: 5. CDR3 length: 12 residues. CDR3 in DNA: TGCAGCGCACGGACAGGGGCTTACGAGCAGTACTTC. It codes for CSARTGAYEQYF.

This clonotype showed up many times. This sequence joins TRBV9 and TRBJ2-2, with D perhaps TRBD1 (5 bases). CDR1 SGDLS and CDR2 YYNGEE come from the germline V gene. V was shortened by 2 bases and J by 6 bases, with 14 bases between the two germline ends. CDR3 size: 15 residues. The CDR3 DNA is TGTGCCAGCAGCGTGAGAGGCACAGGTGCCGGGGAGCTGTTTTTT. This encodes CASSVRGTGAGELFF.

This clonotype was seen at least ten times. The chain combines TRBV3-1 with TRBJ2-7, with D maybe TRBD1 (5 bases). This CDR3 has 14 amino acids. From germline, CDR1 is LGHDT and CDR2 YNNKEL (reference sequence). V lost 1 base and J 6 bases, leaving 13 bases between the germline ends. CDR3: CASSQAWGSGEQYF. The CDR3 DNA follows: TGTGCCAGCAGCCAAGCGTGGGGCTCGGGCGAGCAGTACTTC.

This clonotype has at least ten counts. The chain links TRBV7-2 to TRBJ1-4; possibly TRBD1 for D (5 bases). V gave up 1 base and J gave up 4 bases, with 10 bases separating them. Looked up from germline, CDR1 is SGHTA and CDR2 is FQGNSA. CDR3 length: 15 residues. The CDR3 bases are TGTGCCAGCAGCTTAGGGCAGGGATTTAATGAAAAACTGTTTTTT. Translating it yields CASSLGQGFNEKLFF.

V and J are TRBV5-6 and TRBJ2-1; D is undetermined. CDR1 is SGHDT, CDR2 YYEEEE, per germline. V shed 3 bases and J shed 2 bases, with 3 bases lying between them. The CDR3 is made up of 12 amino acids. The chain's CDR3 is CASSSTYNEQFF. The CDR3 region has the DNA TGTGCCAGCAGCTCAACCTACAATGAGCAGTTCTTC.

In its sample, this clonotype was seen many times. The chain uses TRBV29-1 and TRBJ1-4; D possibly corresponds to TRBD1 (5 bases). Germline V gene sequence: CDR1 SQVTM, CDR2 ANQGSEA. The V end lost 1 base, the J end lost 0 bases, and 15 bases lay between the germline ends. The CDR3 extends over 17 amino acids. The CDR3 region has the DNA TGCAGCGTTGAAGTAGCCGGGGAGGGGACAACTAATGAAAAACTGTTTTTT. Translating it yields CSVEVAGEGTTNEKLFF.

The gene calls are TRBV5-1 and TRBJ1-1; D call uncertain. V lost 0 bases and J lost 3, with 9 bases in between. Germline V lookup: CDR1 SGHRS, CDR2 YFSETQ. There are 14 residues in the CDR3. The CDR3 coding sequence is TGCGCCAGCAGCTTGGGCCAGTTATACACTGAAGCTTTCTTT. Its translation is CASSLGQLYTEAFF.

This clonotype was counted at least ten times. This sequence joins TRBV15 and TRBJ2-3; weak D call: TRBD2 (6 bases). The CDR3 is 14 residues long. Trimming cost V 2 bases and J 4 bases, with 10 bases left between them. CDR1 and CDR2 from the germline V gene are LNHNV and YYDKDF (reference sequence). The CDR3 here is CATSRRESADTQYF. DNA for the CDR3: TGTGCCACCAGCAGACGGGAGAGCGCAGATACGCAGTATTTT.

This clonotype was detected ten times or more. The chain links TRBV5-5 to TRBJ2-7, with 7 bases that match TRBD1. This CDR3 spans 15 amino acids. V shed 2 bases, J shed 7 bases, and the junction held 12 bases outside the gene matches. Germline V gene lookup returns CDR1 SGHKS and CDR2 YYEKEE (reference sequence). The CDR3 nucleotides are TGTGCCAGCAGCTTAAACAGGGGCAGGTTGGGGGAGCAGTACTTC. Its protein is CASSLNRGRLGEQYF.

This clonotype came up many times. The rearrangement links TRBV20-1 to TRBJ1-2, with 7 nucleotides matching TRBD1. Germline-derived CDR1 and CDR2 are DFQATT and SNEGSKA (reference sequence). Losses at the gene ends were 2 bases for V and 2 bases for J; bases not matched to a gene: 5. The CDR3 is made up of 14 amino acids. The CDR3 DNA reads as TGCAGTGCTAGAAAACGGGACAGCAACTATGGCTACACCTTC. Translation: CSARKRDSNYGYTF.

This clonotype was seen repeatedly, ten times or more. V is TRBV20-1 and J is TRBJ2-3, with D unresolved. This CDR3 contains 13 residues. CDR1 is DFQATT and CDR2 is SNEGSKA in the germline V gene (reference sequence). V lost 6 bases to trimming and J lost 0 bases, with 10 bases between them. CDR3 protein: CSAGPRSTDTQYF. CDR3 DNA sequence: TGCAGTGCCGGACCGCGTAGCACAGATACGCAGTATTTT.

Many counts were recorded for this clonotype. The chain employs TRBV7-9 and TRBJ1-4; 10 positions agree with TRBD1. The germline CDR1 and CDR2 sequences are SEHNR and FQNEAQ (reference sequence). Germline trimming cut 5 bases from V and 7 bases from J; bases unmatched to any gene: 7. The CDR3 totals 15 residues. The CDR3 nucleotides are TGTGCCAGCAGCACCCGGGACAGGGGCTCTGAAAAACTGTTTTTT. Protein product: CASSTRDRGSEKLFF. Together with reference TRBV7-9 and TRBJ1-4, the CDR3 gives the full variable domain: DTGVSQNPRHKITKRGQNVTFRCDPISEHNRLYWYRQTLGQGPEFLTYFQNEAQLEKSRLLSDRFSAERPKGSFSTLEIQRTEQGDSAMYLCASSTRDRGSEKLFFGSGTQLSVL.

In this sample, this clonotype turned up many times. The chain combines TRBV2 with TRBJ2-1, with 9 bases lining up with TRBD2. The V gene end was trimmed by 8 bases and the J gene end by 8 bases; junction bases not matched to a gene: 13. Germline V gene lookup returns CDR1 SNHLY and CDR2 FYNNEI. The CDR3 has 15 residues. Written as DNA, the CDR3 is TGTGCCAGCGGCAAACGGTCAGCGGGAGGCGATGAGCAGTTCTTC. Translated: CASGKRSAGGDEQFF.

Many counts were recorded for this clonotype. The chain is built from TRBV5-1 and TRBJ2-1; TRBD1 matches at 7 bases. V was pared by 2 bases and J by 6 bases, with 2 bases of the junction left unmatched. The CDR3 consists of 13 residues. Germline V gene sequence: CDR1 SGHRS, CDR2 YFSETQ. In DNA, the CDR3 is TGCGCCAGCAGCTTCACAGGGGCCAATGAGCAGTTCTTC. Translation: CASSFTGANEQFF.

This clonotype was observed at least ten times. V and J are TRBV20-1 and TRBJ1-1, with D maybe TRBD1 (6 bases). The CDR3 is 12 residues long. CDR1 and CDR2 (germline): DFQATT, SNEGSKA (reference sequence). Trimming left V 5 bases short and J 4 bases short, with 11 bases between. CDR3: CSAARGGTEAFF. CDR3 in DNA: TGCAGTGCTGCCCGAGGGGGCACTGAAGCTTTCTTT.

This clonotype was found many times. This sequence joins TRBV7-9 and TRBJ1-1, with a tentative D call TRBD1 (6 bases). Deletions cut 4 bases from V and 1 base from J, with 16 bases between. CDR3 size: 16 residues. Germline V CDR1 and CDR2: SEHNR, FQNEAQ (reference sequence). The CDR3 DNA reads TGTGCCAGCAGCTCGAAGGACAGAGACGGGAACACTGAAGCTTTCTTT. Translated, it gives CASSSKDRDGNTEAFF. Variable domain in full (rest from reference TRBV7-9 and TRBJ1-1): DTGVSQNPRHKITKRGQNVTFRCDPISEHNRLYWYRQTLGQGPEFLTYFQNEAQLEKSRLLSDRFSAERPKGSFSTLEIQRTEQGDSAMYLCASSSKDRDGNTEAFFGQGTRLTVV.

This clonotype occurred many times. The chain combines TRBV20-1 with TRBJ2-1; possibly TRBD2 for D (5 bases). Germline CDR1 reads DFQATT; CDR2 reads SNEGSKA (reference sequence). The V gene lost 3 bases and the J gene lost 1 base, with 7 bases spanning the gap. The CDR3 is made up of 13 amino acids. CDR3 DNA sequence: TGCAGTGCTAGTTCGGGATCCTACAATGAGCAGTTCTTC. Its protein is CSASSGSYNEQFF.

This clonotype has a count of ten or more. The CDR3 coding sequence is TGTGCCAGCAGCGTATCAGGAGCAGGTACCTACGAGCAGTACTTC. Translation gives CASSVSGAGTYEQYF. V and J are TRBV9 and TRBJ2-7; D not resolved. This CDR3 spans 15 amino acids. Trimming took off 1 base at V and 2 bases at J, with 13 bases between the two ends. Germline CDR1 SGDLS, CDR2 YYNGEE.

This clonotype occurred many times. The chain uses TRBV7-8 and TRBJ2-5; D remains unclear. The CDR3 length is 12 residues. CDR1 and CDR2 (germline): SGHVS, FQNEAQ. V was clipped by 5 bases and J by 2 bases, with 6 bases between them. CDR3 loop: CASSRIQETQYF. In DNA form, the CDR3 reads TGTGCCAGCAGCAGGATTCAAGAGACCCAGTACTTC. Full variable domain (missing parts from reference TRBV7-8 and TRBJ2-5): GAGVSQSPRYKVAKRGQDVALRCDPISGHVSLFWYQQALGQGPEFLTYFQNEAQLDKSGLPSDRFFAERPEGSVSTLKIQRTQQEDSAVYLCASSRIQETQYFGPGTRLLVL.

This clonotype was picked up many times. V gene TRBV7-2 combines with J gene TRBJ1-1, with a weak D call TRBD1 (6 bases). CDR1 SGHTA and CDR2 FQGNSA come from the germline V gene. This CDR3 spans 14 amino acids. Trimming shortened V by 5 bases and J by 4 bases, and 14 bases separated the two germline ends. The CDR3 spells CASSPYRVGTEAFF. The CDR3 DNA sequence: TGTGCCAGCAGCCCCTACAGGGTGGGCACTGAAGCTTTCTTT.

This clonotype has a count of ten or more. The V call is TRBV2, the J call TRBJ1-1; D ambiguous. Trimming shortened V by 6 bases and J by 4 bases, and 18 bases separated the two germline ends. This CDR3 is 15 amino acids long. Germline values: CDR1 SNHLY, CDR2 FYNNEI. Here the CDR3 DNA reads TGTGCCAGCAGGGCCCTGTTAATCGTAAGCACTGAAGCTTTCTTT. Its protein is CASRALLIVSTEAFF.

This clonotype was recorded many times. This chain uses TRBV12-3 or TRBV12-4 with TRBJ1-2; 7 bases fit TRBD1. Unmatched junction bases numbered 5, after V lost 7 bases and J lost 3 bases. This CDR3 comprises 13 residues. CDR3 residues: CASTRGAHYGYTF. CDR3 in DNA: TGTGCCAGCACCAGGGGGGCCCACTATGGCTACACCTTC.

This clonotype was counted ten times or more. The chain joins TRBV3-1 to TRBJ1-4; tentatively, D is TRBD1 (5 bases). The germline V gene encodes CDR1 LGHDT and CDR2 YNNKEL (reference sequence). This CDR3 contains 13 residues. Between the trimmed V and J ends, which lost 4 bases and 6 bases, there was a span of 9 bases. CDR3 bases: TGTGCCAGCAGCCGGGACCGATATGAAAAACTGTTTTTT. Its translation is CASSRDRYEKLFF.

This clonotype occurred many times. The chain uses TRBV6-2 or TRBV6-3 and TRBJ2-7; D not certain. V dropped 5 bases and J dropped 7 bases, with 15 bases sitting between them. Germline V gene data show CDR1 as MNHEY and CDR2 as SVGEGT. The CDR3 runs 13 residues. In DNA form, the CDR3 reads TGTGCCAGCAGTCCAAATTCGGTTCGGGAGCAGTACTTC. This encodes CASSPNSVREQYF.

This clonotype has ten or more counts. This rearrangement joins TRBV28 to TRBJ2-1; 12 bases are a match to TRBD2. CDR1 and CDR2 from the germline V gene are MDHEN and SYDVKM. This CDR3 is built from 15 residues. Losses at the gene ends were 6 bases for V and 0 bases for J; bases not matched to a gene: 0. The CDR3 region has the DNA TGTGCCAGCAGGACTAGCGGGAGCTCCTACAATGAGCAGTTCTTC. Translation gives CASRTSGSSYNEQFF. Full variable domain (rest looked up from reference TRBV28 and TRBJ2-1): DVKVTQSSRYLVKRTGEKVFLECVQDMDHENMFWYRQDPGLGLRLIYFSYDVKMKEKGDIPEGYSVSREKKERFSLILESASTNQTSMYLCASRTSGSSYNEQFFGPGTRLTVL.

In its sample, this clonotype was seen many times. The gene calls are TRBV7-2 and TRBJ1-1, with D possibly being TRBD1 (5 bases). Germline V gene sequence: CDR1 SGHTA, CDR2 FQGNSA. The CDR3 runs to 14 residues. With 4 bases removed from V and 3 bases from J, the gap between germline ends came to 12 bases. The DNA of the CDR3 is TGTGCCAGCAGCTCAGGGATTGGGCACACTGAAGCTTTCTTT. This codes for CASSSGIGHTEAFF.